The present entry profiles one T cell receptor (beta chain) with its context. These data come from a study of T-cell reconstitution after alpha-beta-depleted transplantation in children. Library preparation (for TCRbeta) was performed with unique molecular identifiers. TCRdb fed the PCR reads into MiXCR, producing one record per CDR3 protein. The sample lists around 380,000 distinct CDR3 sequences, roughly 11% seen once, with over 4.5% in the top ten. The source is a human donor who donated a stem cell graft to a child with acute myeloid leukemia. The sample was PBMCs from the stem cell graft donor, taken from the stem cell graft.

The DNA of the CDR3 is TGTGCCAGCTCACCTCAGGGGACCAACCAGCCCCAGCATTTT. Translating gives CASSPQGTNQPQHF. The rearrangement joins TRBV18 to TRBJ1-5; a possible D gene is TRBD1 (6 bases). This CDR3 contains 14 residues. Germline V gene lookup returns CDR1 KGHSH and CDR2 LQKENI. V was shortened by 3 bases and J by 7 bases, with 13 bases between the two germline ends.